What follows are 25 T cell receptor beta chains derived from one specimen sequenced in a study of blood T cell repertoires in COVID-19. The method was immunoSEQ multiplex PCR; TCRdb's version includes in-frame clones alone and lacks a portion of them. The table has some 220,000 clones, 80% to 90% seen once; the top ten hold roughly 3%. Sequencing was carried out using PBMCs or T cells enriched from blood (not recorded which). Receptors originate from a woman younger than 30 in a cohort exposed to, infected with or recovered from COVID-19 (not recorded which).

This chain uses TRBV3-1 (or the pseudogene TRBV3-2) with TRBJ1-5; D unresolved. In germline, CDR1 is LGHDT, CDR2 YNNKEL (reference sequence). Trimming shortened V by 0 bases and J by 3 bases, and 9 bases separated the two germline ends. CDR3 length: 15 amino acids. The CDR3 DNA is TGTGCCAGCAGCCAAGATAGAACTTACAATCAGCCCCAGCATTTT. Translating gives CASSQDRTYNQPQHF.

The CDR3 loop is CASSSRFDVHYEQYF. The DNA of the CDR3 is TGTGCCAGCAGCTCCAGGTTCGACGTTCACTACGAGCAGTACTTC. The chain links TRBV5-8 to TRBJ2-7; D gene uncertain. This CDR3 spans 15 amino acids. Trimming stripped 3 bases from V and 3 bases from J, with 16 bases between. The germline CDR1 and CDR2 sequences are SGHTS and YDEGEE.

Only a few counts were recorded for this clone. CDR3 in amino acids: CASSQEEWTEVSPLHF. The DNA of the CDR3 is TGTGCCAGCAGCCAAGAGGAGTGGACAGAAGTTTCACCCCTCCACTTT. The chain uses TRBV4-2 and TRBJ1-6, with D tentatively TRBD1 (6 bases). Germline V lookup: CDR1 LGHNA, CDR2 YNFKEQ. This CDR3 region has 16 residues. V was pared by 0 bases and J by 9 bases, with 15 bases between.

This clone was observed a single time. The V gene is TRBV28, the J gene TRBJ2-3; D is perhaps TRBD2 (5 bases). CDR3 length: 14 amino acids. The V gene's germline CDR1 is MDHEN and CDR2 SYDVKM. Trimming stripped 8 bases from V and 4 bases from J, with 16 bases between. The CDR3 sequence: CASRGYPASDTQYF. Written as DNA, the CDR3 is TGTGCCAGCCGGGGATATCCCGCCTCAGATACGCAGTATTTT.

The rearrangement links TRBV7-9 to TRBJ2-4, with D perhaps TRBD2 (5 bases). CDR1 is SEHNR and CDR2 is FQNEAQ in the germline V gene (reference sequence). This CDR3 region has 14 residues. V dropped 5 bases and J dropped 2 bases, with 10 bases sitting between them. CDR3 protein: CASSPEGTKNIQYF. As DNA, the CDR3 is TGTGCCAGCAGCCCCGAGGGAACCAAAAACATTCAGTACTTC.

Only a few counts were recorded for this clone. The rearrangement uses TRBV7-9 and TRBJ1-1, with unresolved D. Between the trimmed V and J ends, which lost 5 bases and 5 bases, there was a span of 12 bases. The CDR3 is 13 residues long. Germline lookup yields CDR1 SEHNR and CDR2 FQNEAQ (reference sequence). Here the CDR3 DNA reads TGTGCCAGCAGCCCCAGGACTGAAACTGAAGCTTTCTTT. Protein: CASSPRTETEAFF.

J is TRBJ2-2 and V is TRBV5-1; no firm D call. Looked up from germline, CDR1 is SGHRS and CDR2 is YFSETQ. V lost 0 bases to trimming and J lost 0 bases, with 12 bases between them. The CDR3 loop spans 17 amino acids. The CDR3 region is CASSLGPAAPNTGELFF. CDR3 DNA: TGCGCCAGCAGCTTGGGGCCGGCGGCGCCGAACACCGGGGAGCTGTTTTTT.

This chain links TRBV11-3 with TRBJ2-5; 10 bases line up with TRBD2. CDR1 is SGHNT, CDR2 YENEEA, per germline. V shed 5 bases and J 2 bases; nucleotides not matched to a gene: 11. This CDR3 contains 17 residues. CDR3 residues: CASSKGNLAGGQETQYF. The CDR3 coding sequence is TGTGCCAGCAGCAAAGGAAATTTAGCGGGGGGTCAAGAGACCCAGTACTTC.

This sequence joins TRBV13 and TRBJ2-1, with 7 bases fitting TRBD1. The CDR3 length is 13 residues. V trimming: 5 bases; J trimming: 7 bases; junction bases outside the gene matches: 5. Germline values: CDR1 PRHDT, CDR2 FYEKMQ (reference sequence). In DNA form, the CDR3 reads TGTGCCAGCAGCGCCCGGGACAGTAATGAGCAGTTCTTC. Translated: CASSARDSNEQFF.

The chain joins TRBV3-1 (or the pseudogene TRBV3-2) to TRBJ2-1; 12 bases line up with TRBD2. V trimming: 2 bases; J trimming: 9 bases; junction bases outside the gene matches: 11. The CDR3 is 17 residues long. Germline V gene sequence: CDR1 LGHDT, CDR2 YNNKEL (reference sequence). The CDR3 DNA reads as TGTGCCAGCAGCCAACAATCACCGACTAGCGGGGGAGGTGAGCAGTTCTTC. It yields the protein CASSQQSPTSGGGEQFF.

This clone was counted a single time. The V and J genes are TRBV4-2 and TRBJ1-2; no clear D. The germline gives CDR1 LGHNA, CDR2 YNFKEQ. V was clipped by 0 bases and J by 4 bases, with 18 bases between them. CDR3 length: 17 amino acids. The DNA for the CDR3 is TGTGCCAGCAGCCAAGAGTCGCAACGGGGTTCGGGCTATGGCTACACCTTC. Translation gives CASSQESQRGSGYGYTF.

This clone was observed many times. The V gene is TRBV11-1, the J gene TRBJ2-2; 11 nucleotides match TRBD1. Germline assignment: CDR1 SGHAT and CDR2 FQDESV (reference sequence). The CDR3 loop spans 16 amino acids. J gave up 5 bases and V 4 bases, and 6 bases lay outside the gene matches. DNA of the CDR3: TGTGCCAGCAGCTCACCGGGACAGGGGGAAACCGGGGAGCTGTTTTTT. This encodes CASSSPGQGETGELFF. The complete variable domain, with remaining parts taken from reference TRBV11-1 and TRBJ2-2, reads EAEVAQSPRYKITEKSQAVAFWCDPISGHATLYWYRQILGQGPELLVQFQDESVVDDSQLPKDRFSAERLKGVDSTLKIQPAELGDSAMYLCASSSPGQGETGELFFGEGSRLTVL.

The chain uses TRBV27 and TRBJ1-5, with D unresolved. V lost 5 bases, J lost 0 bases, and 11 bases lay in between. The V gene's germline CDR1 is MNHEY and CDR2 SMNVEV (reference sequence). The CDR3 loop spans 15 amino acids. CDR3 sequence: CASSPQSYSNQPQHF. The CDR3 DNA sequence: TGTGCCAGCAGTCCCCAAAGCTATAGCAATCAGCCCCAGCATTTT.

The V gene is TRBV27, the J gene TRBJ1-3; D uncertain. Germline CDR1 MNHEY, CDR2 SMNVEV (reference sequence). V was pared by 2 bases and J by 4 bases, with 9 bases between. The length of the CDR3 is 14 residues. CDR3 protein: CASSLRAGGNTIYF. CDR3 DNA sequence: TGTGCCAGCAGTTTACGGGCGGGGGGAAACACCATATATTTT.

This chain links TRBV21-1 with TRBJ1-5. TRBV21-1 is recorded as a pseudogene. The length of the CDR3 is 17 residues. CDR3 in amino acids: CASSPIRRGCLGQPQHF. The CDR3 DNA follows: TGTGCCAGCAGCCCCATTCGGAGGGGTTGTTTGGGTCAGCCCCAGCATTTT.

For the CDR3, the DNA is TGTGCCACCAGCAGAGACCCGGACAGCTACAATGAGCAGTTCTTC. It codes for CATSRDPDSYNEQFF. The chain is built from TRBV15 and TRBJ2-1; perhaps TRBD1 as D (6 bases). Trimming shortened V by 0 bases and J by 3 bases, and 9 bases separated the two germline ends. CDR1 is LNHNV, CDR2 YYDKDF, per germline (reference sequence). There are 15 residues in the CDR3.

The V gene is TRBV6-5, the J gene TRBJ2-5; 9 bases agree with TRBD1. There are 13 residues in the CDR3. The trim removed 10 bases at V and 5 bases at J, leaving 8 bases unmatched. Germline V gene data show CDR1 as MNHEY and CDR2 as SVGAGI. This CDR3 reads CATKTGGGETQYF. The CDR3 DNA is TGTGCCACCAAGACAGGGGGAGGCGAGACCCAGTACTTC.

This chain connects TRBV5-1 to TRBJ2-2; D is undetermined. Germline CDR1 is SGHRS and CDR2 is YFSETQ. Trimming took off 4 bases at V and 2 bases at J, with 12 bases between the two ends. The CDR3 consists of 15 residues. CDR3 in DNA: TGCGCCAGCAGCCTTGGGCTTGTAAACACCGGGGAGCTGTTTTTT. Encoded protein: CASSLGLVNTGELFF.

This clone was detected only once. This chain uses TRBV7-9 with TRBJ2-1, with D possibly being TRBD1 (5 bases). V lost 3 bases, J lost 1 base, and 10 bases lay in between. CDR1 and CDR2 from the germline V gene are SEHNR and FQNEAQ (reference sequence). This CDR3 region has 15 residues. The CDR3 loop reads CASSLQGFSYNEQFF. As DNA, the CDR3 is TGTGCCAGCAGCTTGCAGGGATTTTCCTACAATGAGCAGTTCTTC.

This chain's CDR3 is CASSTAGGDEQFF. CDR3 nucleotide sequence: TGTGCCAGCAGCACGGCTGGGGGCGATGAGCAGTTCTTC. J is TRBJ2-1 and V is TRBV11-3, with D tentatively TRBD1 (6 bases). The CDR3 consists of 13 residues. Per germline, CDR1 SGHNT and CDR2 YENEEA. With 5 bases removed from V and 8 bases from J, the gap between germline ends came to 13 bases.

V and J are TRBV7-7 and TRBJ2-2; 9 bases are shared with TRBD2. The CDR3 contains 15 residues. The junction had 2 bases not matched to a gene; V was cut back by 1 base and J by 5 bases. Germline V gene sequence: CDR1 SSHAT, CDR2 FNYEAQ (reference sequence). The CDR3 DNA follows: TGTGCCAGCAGCTTAGAGCTAGCGGGGACCGGGGAGCTGTTTTTT. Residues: CASSLELAGTGELFF.

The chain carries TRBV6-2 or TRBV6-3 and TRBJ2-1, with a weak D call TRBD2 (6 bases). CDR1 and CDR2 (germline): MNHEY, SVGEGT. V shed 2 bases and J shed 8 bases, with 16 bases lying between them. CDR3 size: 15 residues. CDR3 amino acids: CASSYTYQSGDEQFF. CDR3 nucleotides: TGTGCCAGCAGTTACACGTACCAATCGGGGGATGAGCAGTTCTTC.

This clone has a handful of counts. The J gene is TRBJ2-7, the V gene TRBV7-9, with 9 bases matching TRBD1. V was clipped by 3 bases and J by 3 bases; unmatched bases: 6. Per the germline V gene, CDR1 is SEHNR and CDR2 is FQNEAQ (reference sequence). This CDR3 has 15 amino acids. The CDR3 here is CASSFRGDRVYEQYF. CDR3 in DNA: TGTGCCAGCAGCTTTCGGGGGGACAGGGTCTACGAGCAGTACTTC.

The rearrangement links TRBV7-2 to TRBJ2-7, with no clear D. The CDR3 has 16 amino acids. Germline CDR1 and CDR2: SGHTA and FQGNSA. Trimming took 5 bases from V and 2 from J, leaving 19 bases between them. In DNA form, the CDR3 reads TGTGCCAGCAGCGATAGTCTGGCAGGATCGGCCTACGAGCAGTACTTC. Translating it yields CASSDSLAGSAYEQYF.

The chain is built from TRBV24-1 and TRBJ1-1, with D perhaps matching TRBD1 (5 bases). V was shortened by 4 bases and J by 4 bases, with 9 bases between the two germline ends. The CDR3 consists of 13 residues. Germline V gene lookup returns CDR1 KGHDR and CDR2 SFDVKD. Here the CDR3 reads CATSEGRGTEAFF. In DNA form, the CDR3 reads TGTGCCACCAGTGAGGGAAGGGGCACTGAAGCTTTCTTT.